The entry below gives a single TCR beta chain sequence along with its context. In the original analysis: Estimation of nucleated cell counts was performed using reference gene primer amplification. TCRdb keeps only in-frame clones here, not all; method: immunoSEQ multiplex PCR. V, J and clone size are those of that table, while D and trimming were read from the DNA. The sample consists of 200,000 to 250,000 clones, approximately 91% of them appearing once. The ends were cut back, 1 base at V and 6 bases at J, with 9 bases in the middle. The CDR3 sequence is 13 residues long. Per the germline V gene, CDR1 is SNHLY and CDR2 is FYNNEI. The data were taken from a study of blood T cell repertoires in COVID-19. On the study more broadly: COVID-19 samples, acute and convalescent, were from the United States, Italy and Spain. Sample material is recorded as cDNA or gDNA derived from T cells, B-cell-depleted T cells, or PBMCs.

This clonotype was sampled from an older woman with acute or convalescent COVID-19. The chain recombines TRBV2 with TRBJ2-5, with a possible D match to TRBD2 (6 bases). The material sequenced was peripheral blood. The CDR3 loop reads CASSEGREKTQYF. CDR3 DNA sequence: TGTGCCAGCAGTGAAGGACGGGAGAAGACCCAGTACTTC.